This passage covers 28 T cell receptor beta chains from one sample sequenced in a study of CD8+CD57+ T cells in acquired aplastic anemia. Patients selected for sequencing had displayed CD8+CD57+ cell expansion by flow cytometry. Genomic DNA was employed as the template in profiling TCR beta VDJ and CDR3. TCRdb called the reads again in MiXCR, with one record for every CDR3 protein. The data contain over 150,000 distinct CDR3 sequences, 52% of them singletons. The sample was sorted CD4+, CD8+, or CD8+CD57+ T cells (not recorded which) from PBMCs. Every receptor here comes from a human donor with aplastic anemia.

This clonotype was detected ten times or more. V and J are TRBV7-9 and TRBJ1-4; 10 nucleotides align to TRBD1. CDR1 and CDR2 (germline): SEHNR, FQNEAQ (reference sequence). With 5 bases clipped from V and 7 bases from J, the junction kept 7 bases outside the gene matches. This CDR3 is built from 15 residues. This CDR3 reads CASSPRTGGVEKLFF. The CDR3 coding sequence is TGTGCCAGCAGCCCGAGGACAGGGGGAGTTGAAAAACTGTTTTTT.

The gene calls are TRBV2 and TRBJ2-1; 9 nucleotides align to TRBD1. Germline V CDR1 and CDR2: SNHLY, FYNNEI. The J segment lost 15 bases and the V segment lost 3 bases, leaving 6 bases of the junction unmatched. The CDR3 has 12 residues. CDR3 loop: CASSDNKGQGFF. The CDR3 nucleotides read TGTGCCAGCAGTGACAACAAGGGACAGGGGTTCTTC.

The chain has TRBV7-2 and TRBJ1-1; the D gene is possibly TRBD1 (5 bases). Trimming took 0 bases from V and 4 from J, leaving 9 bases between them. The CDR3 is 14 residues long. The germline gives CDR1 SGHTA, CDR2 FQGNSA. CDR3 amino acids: CASSLAQGSTEAFF. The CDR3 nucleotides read TGTGCCAGCAGCTTAGCCCAGGGATCCACTGAAGCTTTCTTT.

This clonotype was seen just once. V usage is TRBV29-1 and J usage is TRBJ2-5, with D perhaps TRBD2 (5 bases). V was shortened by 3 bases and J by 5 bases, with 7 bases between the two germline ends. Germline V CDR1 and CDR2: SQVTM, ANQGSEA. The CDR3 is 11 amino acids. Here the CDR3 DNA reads TGCAGCGTTGAGAGGGTTGAGACCCAGTACTTC. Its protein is CSVERVETQYF.

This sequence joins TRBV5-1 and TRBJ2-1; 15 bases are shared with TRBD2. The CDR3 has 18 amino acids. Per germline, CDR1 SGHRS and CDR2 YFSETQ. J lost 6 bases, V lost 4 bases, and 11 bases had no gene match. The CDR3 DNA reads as TGCGCCAGCAGCACCGCCCCGGGACTAGCGGGAGGAAGCAATGAGCAGTTCTTC. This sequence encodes CASSTAPGLAGGSNEQFF.

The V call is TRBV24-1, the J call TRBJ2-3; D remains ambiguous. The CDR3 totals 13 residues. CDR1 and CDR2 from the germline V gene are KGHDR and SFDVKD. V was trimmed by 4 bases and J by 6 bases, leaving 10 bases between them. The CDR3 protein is CATSEAIKDTQYF. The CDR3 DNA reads TGTGCCACCAGTGAGGCCATAAAGGATACGCAGTATTTT.

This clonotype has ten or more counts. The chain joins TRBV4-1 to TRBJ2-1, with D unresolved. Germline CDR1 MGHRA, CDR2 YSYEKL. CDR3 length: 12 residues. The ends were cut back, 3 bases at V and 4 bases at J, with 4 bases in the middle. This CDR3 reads CASSHLYNEQFF. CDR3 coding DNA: TGCGCCAGCAGCCACCTATACAATGAGCAGTTCTTC.

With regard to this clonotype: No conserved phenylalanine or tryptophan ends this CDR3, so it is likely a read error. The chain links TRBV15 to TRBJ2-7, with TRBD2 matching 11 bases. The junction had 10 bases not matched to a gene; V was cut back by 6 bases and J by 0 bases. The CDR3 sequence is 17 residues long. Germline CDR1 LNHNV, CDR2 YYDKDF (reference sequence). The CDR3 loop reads CATRGDGLAGYSYEQYL. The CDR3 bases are TGTGCCACCAGAGGGGACGGACTAGCGGGTTACTCCTACGAGCAGTACCTC.

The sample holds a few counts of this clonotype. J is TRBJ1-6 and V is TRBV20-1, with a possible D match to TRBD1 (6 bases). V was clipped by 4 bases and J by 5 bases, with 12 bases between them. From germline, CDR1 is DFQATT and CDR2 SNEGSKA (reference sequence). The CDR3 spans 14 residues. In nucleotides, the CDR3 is TGCAGTGCTATTCAGGGGAGTAATAATTCACCCCTCCACTTT. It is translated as CSAIQGSNNSPLHF.

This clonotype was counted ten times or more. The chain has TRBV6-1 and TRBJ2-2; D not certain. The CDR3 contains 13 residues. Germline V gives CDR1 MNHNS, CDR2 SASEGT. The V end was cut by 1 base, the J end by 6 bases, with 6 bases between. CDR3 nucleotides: TGTGCCAGCAGTGAAGTCGTGGCCGGGGAGCTGTTTTTT. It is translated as CASSEVVAGELFF.

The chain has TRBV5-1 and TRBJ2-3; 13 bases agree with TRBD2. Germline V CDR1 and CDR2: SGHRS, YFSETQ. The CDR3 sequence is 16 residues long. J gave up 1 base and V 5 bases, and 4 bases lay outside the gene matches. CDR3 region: CASREGTSGGTDTQYF. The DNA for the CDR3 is TGCGCCAGCAGGGAGGGGACTAGCGGGGGCACAGATACGCAGTATTTT.

The CDR3 is CSARATGANVLTF. Here the CDR3 DNA reads TGCAGTGCTAGAGCAACTGGGGCCAACGTCCTGACTTTC. The chain carries TRBV20-1 and TRBJ2-6; D is uncertain. This CDR3 has 13 residues. V was shortened by 1 base and J by 2 bases, with 3 bases between the two germline ends. Germline CDR1 is DFQATT and CDR2 is SNEGSKA (reference sequence).

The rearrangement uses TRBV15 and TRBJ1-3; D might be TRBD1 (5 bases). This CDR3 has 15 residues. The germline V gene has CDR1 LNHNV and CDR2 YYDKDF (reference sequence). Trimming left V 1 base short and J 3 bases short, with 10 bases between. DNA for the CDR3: TGTGCCACCAGCAGAGCAGGGATAAATGGAAACACCATATATTTT. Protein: CATSRAGINGNTIYF.

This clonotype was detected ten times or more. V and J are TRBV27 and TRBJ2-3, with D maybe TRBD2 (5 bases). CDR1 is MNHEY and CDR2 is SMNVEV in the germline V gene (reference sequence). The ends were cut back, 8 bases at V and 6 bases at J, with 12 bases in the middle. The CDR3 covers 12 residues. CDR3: CASGSRLDTQYF. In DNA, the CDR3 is TGTGCCAGCGGGAGTCGCTTGGATACGCAGTATTTT.

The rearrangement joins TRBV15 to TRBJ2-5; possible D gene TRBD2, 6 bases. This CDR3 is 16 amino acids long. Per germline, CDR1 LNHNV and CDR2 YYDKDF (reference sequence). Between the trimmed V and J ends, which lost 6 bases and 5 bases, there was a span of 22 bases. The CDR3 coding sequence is TGTGCCACCAGTGATACGGGACTCCCTGGGGGGGAGACCCAGTACTTC. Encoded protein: CATSDTGLPGGETQYF.

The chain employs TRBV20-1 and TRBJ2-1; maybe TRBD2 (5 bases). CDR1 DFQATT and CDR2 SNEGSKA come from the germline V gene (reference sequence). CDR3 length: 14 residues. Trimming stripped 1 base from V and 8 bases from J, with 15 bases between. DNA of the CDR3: TGCAGTGCTAGAGGCGGCGGAGTGGAGGATGAGCAGTTCTTC. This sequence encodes CSARGGGVEDEQFF.

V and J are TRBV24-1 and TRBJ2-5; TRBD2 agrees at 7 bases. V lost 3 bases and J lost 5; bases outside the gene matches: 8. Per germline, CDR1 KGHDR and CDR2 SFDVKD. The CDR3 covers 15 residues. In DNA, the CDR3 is TGTGCCACCAGTGATAGTGCGGGAGTTGGTGAGACCCAGTACTTC. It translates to CATSDSAGVGETQYF.

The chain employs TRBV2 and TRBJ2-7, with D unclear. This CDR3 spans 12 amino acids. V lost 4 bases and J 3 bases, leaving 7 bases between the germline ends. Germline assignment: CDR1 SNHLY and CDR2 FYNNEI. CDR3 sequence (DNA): TGTGCCAGCAGTGCAAGTCTCTACGAGCAGTACTTC. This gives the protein CASSASLYEQYF. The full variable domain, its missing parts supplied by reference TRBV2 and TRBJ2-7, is EPEVTQTPSHQVTQMGQEVILRCVPISNHLYFYWYRQILGQKVEFLVSFYNNEISEKSEIFDDQFSVERPDGSNFTLKIRSTKLEDSAMYFCASSASLYEQYFGPGTRLTVT.

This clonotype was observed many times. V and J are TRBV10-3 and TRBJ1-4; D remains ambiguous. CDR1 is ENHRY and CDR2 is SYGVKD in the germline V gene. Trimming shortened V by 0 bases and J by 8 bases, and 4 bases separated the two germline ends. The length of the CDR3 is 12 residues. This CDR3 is CAISESKEKLFF. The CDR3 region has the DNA TGTGCCATCAGTGAGTCGAAGGAAAAACTGTTTTTT.

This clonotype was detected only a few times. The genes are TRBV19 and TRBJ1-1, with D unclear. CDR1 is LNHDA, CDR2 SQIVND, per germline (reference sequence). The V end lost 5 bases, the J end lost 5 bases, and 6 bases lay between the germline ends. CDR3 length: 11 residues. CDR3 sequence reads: CASSAGTEAFF. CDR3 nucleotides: TGTGCCAGTAGTGCCGGGACTGAAGCTTTCTTT.

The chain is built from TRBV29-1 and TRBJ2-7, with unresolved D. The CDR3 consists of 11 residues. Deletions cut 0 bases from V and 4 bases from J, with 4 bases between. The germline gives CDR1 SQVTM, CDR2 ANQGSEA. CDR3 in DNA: TGCAGCGTTGAAGAGGGTTACGAGCAGTACTTC. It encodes CSVEEGYEQYF.

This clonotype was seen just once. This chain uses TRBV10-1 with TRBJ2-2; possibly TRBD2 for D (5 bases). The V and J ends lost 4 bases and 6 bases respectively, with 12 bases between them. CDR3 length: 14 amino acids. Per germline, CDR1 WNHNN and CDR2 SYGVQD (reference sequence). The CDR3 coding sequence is TGCGCCAGCAGTGTGGGGAGACATTCCGGGGAGCTGTTTTTT. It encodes CASSVGRHSGELFF.

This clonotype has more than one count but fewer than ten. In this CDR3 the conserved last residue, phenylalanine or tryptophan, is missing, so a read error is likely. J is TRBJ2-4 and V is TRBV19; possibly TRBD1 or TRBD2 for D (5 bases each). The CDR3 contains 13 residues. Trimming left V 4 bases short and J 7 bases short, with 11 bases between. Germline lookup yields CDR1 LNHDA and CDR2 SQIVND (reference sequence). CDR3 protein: CASSTGTRNIQYL. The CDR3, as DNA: TGTGCCAGTAGTACCGGGACCCGCAACATTCAGTACCTC.

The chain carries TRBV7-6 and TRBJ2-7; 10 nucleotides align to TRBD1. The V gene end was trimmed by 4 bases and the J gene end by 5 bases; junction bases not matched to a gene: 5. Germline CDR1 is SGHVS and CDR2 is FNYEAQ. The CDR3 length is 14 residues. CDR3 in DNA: TGTGCCAGCAGCTACCGGACAGGGGGGAACGAGCAGTACTTC. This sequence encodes CASSYRTGGNEQYF.

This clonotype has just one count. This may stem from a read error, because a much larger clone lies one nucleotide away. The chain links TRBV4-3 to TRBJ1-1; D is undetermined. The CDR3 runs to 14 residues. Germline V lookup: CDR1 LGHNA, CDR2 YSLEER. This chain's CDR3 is CASSQDPGDTEASF. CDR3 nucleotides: TGCGCCAGCAGCCAAGATCCGGGAGACACTGAAGCTTCCTTT.

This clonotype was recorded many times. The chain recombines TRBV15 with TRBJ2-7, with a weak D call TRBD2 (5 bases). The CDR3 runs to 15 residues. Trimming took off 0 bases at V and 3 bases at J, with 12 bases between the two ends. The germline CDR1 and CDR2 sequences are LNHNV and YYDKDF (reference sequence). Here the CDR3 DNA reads TGTGCCACCAGCAGAGATAGGAGGCTAAGCTACGAGCAGTACTTC. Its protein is CATSRDRRLSYEQYF.

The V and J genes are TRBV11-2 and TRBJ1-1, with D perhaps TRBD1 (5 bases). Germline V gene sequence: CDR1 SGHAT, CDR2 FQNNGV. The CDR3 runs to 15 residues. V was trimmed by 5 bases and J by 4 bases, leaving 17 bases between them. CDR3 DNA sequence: TGTGCCAGCAGCCCTAGAGGAGGGGTATCCACTGAAGCTTTCTTT. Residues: CASSPRGGVSTEAFF.

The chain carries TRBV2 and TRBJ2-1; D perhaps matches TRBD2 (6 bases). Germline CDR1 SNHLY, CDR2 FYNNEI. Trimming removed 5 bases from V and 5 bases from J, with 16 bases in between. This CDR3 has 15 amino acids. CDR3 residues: CASSYPRAGNNEQFF. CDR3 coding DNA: TGTGCCAGCAGTTACCCCCGGGCGGGGAACAATGAGCAGTTCTTC.